This record covers a single TCR beta chain. Its antigen is not known. This sample was included in a study of beta chain features in type 1 diabetes. The investigators reverse transcribed all of the isolated RNA, so they sequenced expressed TCRB transcripts. The repertoire was sequenced with immunoSEQ multiplex PCR; TCRdb's copy has only in-frame clones and lacks some. The top ten clones hold about 0.015% of a sample with around 330,000 clones, more than 9.5% of them seen once. Broader study findings: A greater similarity of naive, central memory and Treg TCRB repertoires was seen among patients than among healthy donors.

Sampling consisted of one heparinised blood draw per donor, averaging around 120 mL. Input material: naive CD4+ T cells from blood. The sequence was obtained from a woman aged 30 to 39 in good health.

CDR3 bases: TGTGCCAGCTCACAAATGGGAGGAAACTCCTACGAGCAGTACTTC. It codes for CASSQMGGNSYEQYF. This rearrangement joins TRBV18 to TRBJ2-7; TRBD2 might be the D (6 bases). CDR1 and CDR2 (germline): KGHSH, LQKENI. CDR3 length: 15 amino acids. Between the trimmed V and J ends, which lost 4 bases and 0 bases, there was a span of 13 bases.